This entry lists 18 T cell receptor beta chains sequenced from one sample in a study of blood T cell repertoires in COVID-19. Some clones are missing from TCRdb's copy, which holds only in-frame ones; the method was immunoSEQ multiplex PCR. The repertoire holds approximately 280,000 clones, with approximately 91% as singletons. Material for sequencing was peripheral blood. The receptors stem from an older woman with acute or convalescent COVID-19.

The chain joins TRBV7-9 to TRBJ2-5, with 11 bases fitting TRBD2. J lost 2 bases, V lost 1 base, and 6 bases had no gene match. Germline-derived CDR1 and CDR2 are SEHNR and FQNEAQ (reference sequence). CDR3 length: 17 residues. In DNA, the CDR3 is TGTGCCAGCAGCTTAGGGGTCTCTAGCGGGGGGCAAGAGACCCAGTACTTC. Translating gives CASSLGVSSGGQETQYF.

The chain joins TRBV5-8 to TRBJ2-3; D is unclear. The CDR3 is 15 amino acids. V lost 3 bases and J 4 bases, leaving 15 bases between the germline ends. Germline CDR1 and CDR2: SGHTS and YDEGEE. This CDR3 reads CASSSRPPVADTQYF. CDR3 bases: TGTGCCAGCAGCTCCAGGCCACCGGTGGCAGATACGCAGTATTTT.

This clone was found once. The chain recombines TRBV5-1 with TRBJ2-1, with 13 bases lining up with TRBD2. The CDR3 runs 15 residues. Losses at the gene ends were 3 bases for V and 5 bases for J; bases not matched to a gene: 2. Germline V gene data show CDR1 as SGHRS and CDR2 as YFSETQ. Here the CDR3 reads CASSSGLAGHNEQFF. The CDR3 bases are TGCGCCAGCAGCTCGGGACTAGCGGGACACAATGAGCAGTTCTTC.

This clone was seen more than once but under ten times. CDR3 region: CASSDLTLGGQSSYEQYF. The CDR3 bases are TGTGCCAGCAGCGACCTAACCCTCGGGGGACAGTCTTCCTACGAGCAGTACTTC. This rearrangement joins TRBV7-3 to TRBJ2-7; D is perhaps TRBD1 (7 bases). The CDR3 contains 18 residues. The germline V gene encodes CDR1 SGHTA and CDR2 FQGTGA. The ends were cut back, 5 bases at V and 1 base at J, with 24 bases in the middle.

CDR3 sequence: CASSLVPGNQPQHF. The CDR3 DNA follows: TGTGCCAGCAGCTTAGTTCCGGGCAATCAGCCCCAGCATTTT. The chain combines TRBV7-2 with TRBJ1-5, with D hard to call. Trimming removed 1 base at V and 2 bases at J, with 6 bases between. The germline V gene encodes CDR1 SGHTA and CDR2 FQGNSA. The CDR3 loop spans 14 amino acids.

CDR3 bases: TGTGCCAGCGCCTTCGAATCGCACAGGGTTATCAACACTGAAGCTTTCTTT. It codes for CASAFESHRVINTEAFF. V gene TRBV2 combines with J gene TRBJ1-1; D possibly corresponds to TRBD1 (6 bases). From germline, CDR1 is SNHLY and CDR2 FYNNEI. V lost 8 bases, J lost 2 bases, and 24 bases lay in between. This CDR3 is 17 amino acids long.

The rearrangement joins TRBV6-5 to TRBJ2-5, with D possibly being TRBD1 (6 bases). Germline-derived CDR1 and CDR2 are MNHEY and SVGAGI. Trimming shortened V by 7 bases and J by 3 bases, and 18 bases separated the two germline ends. The CDR3 runs to 15 residues. CDR3 in DNA: TGTGCCAGCAACCGGGACACTTTTACTAAAGAGACCCAGTACTTC. It encodes CASNRDTFTKETQYF.

V gene TRBV2 combines with J gene TRBJ1-6, with D uncertain. CDR1 is SNHLY, CDR2 FYNNEI, per germline. The CDR3 is made up of 17 amino acids. The V and J ends lost 4 bases and 0 bases respectively, with 13 bases between them. The DNA of the CDR3 is TGTGCCAGCAGTGCGATGCCGGCGGGCTCCTATAATTCACCCCTCCACTTT. This gives the protein CASSAMPAGSYNSPLHF.

The chain uses TRBV5-4 and TRBJ2-7; 11 bases line up with TRBD1. Germline V gene data show CDR1 as SGHNT and CDR2 as YYREEE (reference sequence). The CDR3 loop spans 14 amino acids. J was trimmed by 7 bases and V by 4 bases; bases with no gene match: 7. CDR3 loop: CASSTGQGAWEQYF. The CDR3 DNA reads as TGTGCCAGCAGCACCGGACAGGGGGCTTGGGAGCAGTACTTC.

The J gene is TRBJ1-2, the V gene TRBV7-8, with D possibly matching TRBD1 (6 bases). CDR1 SGHVS and CDR2 FQNEAQ come from the germline V gene. Trimming pared 1 base from V and 7 bases from J, leaving 13 bases between. This CDR3 has 14 amino acids. CDR3 sequence reads: CASSLGGQVGGYTF. The CDR3, as DNA: TGTGCCAGCAGCTTAGGGGGGCAAGTCGGTGGCTACACCTTC.

This clone appeared once. The V and J genes are TRBV27 and TRBJ2-7; no clear D. V gave up 6 bases and J gave up 0 bases, with 9 bases separating them. Germline V gives CDR1 MNHEY, CDR2 SMNVEV (reference sequence). The CDR3 totals 13 residues. The CDR3 is CASRRSSSYEQYF. CDR3 bases: TGTGCCAGCAGGCGGAGTTCCTCCTACGAGCAGTACTTC.

In this sample, this clone turned up once. The V and J genes are TRBV6-5 and TRBJ2-7, with D tentatively TRBD2 (6 bases). Germline lookup yields CDR1 MNHEY and CDR2 SVGAGI. The V and J ends lost 6 bases and 3 bases respectively, with 12 bases between them. CDR3 length: 13 residues. CDR3: CASSPGRYYEQYF. The CDR3 DNA is TGTGCCAGCAGCCCGGGGAGGTACTACGAGCAGTACTTC.

The chain employs TRBV24-1 and TRBJ2-5; 8 bases agree with TRBD1. The germline CDR1 and CDR2 sequences are KGHDR and SFDVKD. The CDR3 is 15 residues long. V lost 4 bases to trimming and J lost 1 base; unmatched junction nucleotides: 4. The CDR3 DNA reads as TGTGCCACCAGTGACTATGGACAGGGCCAAGAGACCCAGTACTTC. This sequence encodes CATSDYGQGQETQYF.

The genes are TRBV27 and TRBJ2-1; 11 nucleotides line up with TRBD2. Germline CDR1 is MNHEY and CDR2 is SMNVEV (reference sequence). This CDR3 region has 15 residues. J lost 4 bases, V lost 4 bases, and 3 bases had no gene match. The CDR3 sequence: CASSSGTSGYNEQFF. The CDR3 nucleotides read TGTGCCAGCAGTTCGGGGACTAGCGGATACAATGAGCAGTTCTTC.

The chain carries TRBV2 and TRBJ2-1, with 7 bases fitting TRBD1. Germline values: CDR1 SNHLY, CDR2 FYNNEI. The V gene end was trimmed by 6 bases and the J gene end by 0 bases; junction bases not matched to a gene: 5. CDR3 length: 15 residues. This chain's CDR3 is CASRTGYSSYNEQFF. The CDR3 region has the DNA TGTGCCAGCAGGACAGGGTATAGCTCCTACAATGAGCAGTTCTTC.

The chain recombines TRBV7-9 with TRBJ2-3, with 13 nucleotides matching TRBD2. Germline CDR1 SEHNR, CDR2 FQNEAQ (reference sequence). V gave up 0 bases and J gave up 5 bases; unmatched junction bases: 5. The CDR3 has 17 amino acids. The CDR3 loop reads CASSLARGLAGRDTQYF. As DNA, the CDR3 is TGTGCCAGCAGCTTAGCCCGGGGACTAGCGGGACGAGATACGCAGTATTTT.

The gene calls are TRBV7-8 and TRBJ1-3; perhaps TRBD1 as D (5 bases). V shed 4 bases and J shed 4 bases, with 8 bases lying between them. The CDR3 covers 13 residues. Per germline, CDR1 SGHVS and CDR2 FQNEAQ. The chain's CDR3 is CASSSSGGNTIYF. As DNA, the CDR3 is TGTGCCAGCAGCTCCTCAGGGGGAAACACCATATATTTT.

A remark on this clone: An end of the junction does not agree with germline; a read error may underlie this. The chain combines TRBV7-7 with TRBJ1-5; D gene unclear. CDR1 is SSHAT, CDR2 FNYEAQ, per germline (reference sequence). There are 14 residues in the CDR3. CDR3 sequence: CASSLIVSNQPQHF. CDR3 bases: TGTGCTAGCAGCTTAATCGTTAGCAATCAGCCCCAGCATTTT.